This T cell receptor beta chain emerged from a study of Graves' ophthalmopathy and Graves' hyperthyroidism. Amplification targeted the TCR beta CDR3 regions, with RNA transcripts as the source material. In the first round, RT-PCR was carried out with HTBI primers, and a multiplex PCR formed the second round. TCRdb reanalysed the multiplex PCR reads using MiXCR and keeps one entry per CDR3 protein. The sample lists about 400,000 distinct CDR3 sequences, 15% seen once, with roughly 7% in the top ten. There are many counts of this clonotype. Its antigen is as yet unknown. Enrollment excluded any patients with other autoimmune diseases, uncontrolled infections, pregnancy or lactation. Points from the study as a whole: The majority of expanded thyroid clonotypes above 0.001 frequency also occurred in blood.

The CDR3 contains 13 residues. V lost 8 bases and J lost 3, with 13 bases in between. The germline gives CDR1 SNHLY, CDR2 FYNNEI. This receptor was identified in a woman younger than 35 with stable Graves' hyperthyroidism. Sequenced: peripheral blood. The chain couples TRBV2 to TRBJ1-1; D is unresolved. This CDR3 reads CASRVPRHTEAFF. The CDR3 DNA reads TGTGCCAGCCGGGTCCCCCGGCACACTGAAGCTTTCTTT. Supplemented by reference TRBV2 and TRBJ1-1, the full variable domain reads EPEVTQTPSHQVTQMGQEVILRCVPISNHLYFYWYRQILGQKVEFLVSFYNNEISEKSEIFDDQFSVERPDGSNFTLKIRSTKLEDSAMYFCASRVPRHTEAFFGQGTRLTVV.